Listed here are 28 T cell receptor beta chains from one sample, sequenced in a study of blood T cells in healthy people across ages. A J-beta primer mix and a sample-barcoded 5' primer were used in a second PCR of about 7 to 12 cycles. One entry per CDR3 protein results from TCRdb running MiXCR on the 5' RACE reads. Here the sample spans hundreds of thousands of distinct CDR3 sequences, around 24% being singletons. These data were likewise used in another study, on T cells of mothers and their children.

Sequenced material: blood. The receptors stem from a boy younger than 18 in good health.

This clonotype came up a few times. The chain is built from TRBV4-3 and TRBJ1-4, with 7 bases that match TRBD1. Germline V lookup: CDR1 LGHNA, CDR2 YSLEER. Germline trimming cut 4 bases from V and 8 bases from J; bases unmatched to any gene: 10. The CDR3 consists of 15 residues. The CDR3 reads CASSRVGDRGEKLFF. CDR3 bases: TGCGCCAGCAGCCGTGTTGGGGACAGAGGGGAAAAACTGTTTTTT.

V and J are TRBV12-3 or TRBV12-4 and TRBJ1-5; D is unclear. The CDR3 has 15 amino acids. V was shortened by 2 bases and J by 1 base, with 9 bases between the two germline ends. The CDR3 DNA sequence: TGTGCCAGCAGTTTAAGGGAACTAAGCAATCAGCCCCAGCATTTT. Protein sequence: CASSLRELSNQPQHF.

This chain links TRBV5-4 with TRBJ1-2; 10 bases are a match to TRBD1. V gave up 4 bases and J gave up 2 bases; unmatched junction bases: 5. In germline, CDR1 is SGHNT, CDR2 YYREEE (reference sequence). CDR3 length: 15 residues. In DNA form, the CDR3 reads TGTGCCAGCAGCCTAGGGGACAGGGGCAACTATGGCTACACCTTC. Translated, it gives CASSLGDRGNYGYTF. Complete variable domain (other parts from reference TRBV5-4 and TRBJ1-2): ETGVTQSPTHLIKTRGQQVTLRCSSQSGHNTVSWYQQALGQGPQFIFQYYREEENGRGNFPPRFSGLQFPNYSSELNVNALELDDSALYLCASSLGDRGNYGYTFGSGTRLTVV.

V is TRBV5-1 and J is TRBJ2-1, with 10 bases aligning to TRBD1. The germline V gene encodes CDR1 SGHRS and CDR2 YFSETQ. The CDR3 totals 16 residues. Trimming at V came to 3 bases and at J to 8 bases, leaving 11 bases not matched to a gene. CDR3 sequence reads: CASSWKTGGPSDEQFF. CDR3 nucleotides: TGCGCCAGCAGCTGGAAGACAGGGGGCCCTTCGGATGAGCAGTTCTTC.

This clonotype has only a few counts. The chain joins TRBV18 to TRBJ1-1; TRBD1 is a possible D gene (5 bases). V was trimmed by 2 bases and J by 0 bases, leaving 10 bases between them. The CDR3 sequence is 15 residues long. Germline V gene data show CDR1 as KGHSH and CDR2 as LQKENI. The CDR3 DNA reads TGTGCCAGCTCACCAGTTGAGGGGTTGAACACTGAAGCTTTCTTT. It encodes CASSPVEGLNTEAFF.

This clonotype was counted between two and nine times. The CDR3 protein is CASSSLPGQGAGHTQYF. As DNA, the CDR3 is TGTGCCAGCAGTTCCCTGCCGGGACAGGGGGCGGGTCATACGCAGTATTTT. This sequence joins TRBV6-6 and TRBJ2-3, with 12 nucleotides matching TRBD1. Germline V CDR1 and CDR2: MNHNY, SVGAGI (reference sequence). There are 17 residues in the CDR3. The V gene end was trimmed by 4 bases and the J gene end by 7 bases; junction bases not matched to a gene: 12.

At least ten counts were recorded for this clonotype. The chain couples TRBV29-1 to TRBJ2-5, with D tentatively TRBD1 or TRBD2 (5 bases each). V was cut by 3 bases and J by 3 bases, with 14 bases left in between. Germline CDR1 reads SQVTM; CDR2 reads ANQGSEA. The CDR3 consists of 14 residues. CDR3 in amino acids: CSVDMGRGEETQYF. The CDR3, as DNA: TGCAGCGTTGATATGGGGCGAGGGGAAGAGACCCAGTACTTC.

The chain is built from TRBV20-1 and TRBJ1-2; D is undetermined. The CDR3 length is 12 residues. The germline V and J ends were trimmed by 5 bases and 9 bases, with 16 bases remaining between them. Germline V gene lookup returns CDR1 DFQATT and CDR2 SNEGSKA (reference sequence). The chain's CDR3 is CSAPDSHSSYTF. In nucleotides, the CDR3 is TGCAGTGCTCCGGACTCCCATTCGAGCTACACCTTC.

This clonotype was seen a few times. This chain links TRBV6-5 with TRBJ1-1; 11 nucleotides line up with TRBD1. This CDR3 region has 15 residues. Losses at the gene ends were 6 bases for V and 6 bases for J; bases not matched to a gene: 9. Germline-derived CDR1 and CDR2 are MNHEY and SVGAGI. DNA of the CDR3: TGTGCCAGCAGCCCGGACAGGGGGCTATCTTCTGAAGCTTTCTTT. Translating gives CASSPDRGLSSEAFF.

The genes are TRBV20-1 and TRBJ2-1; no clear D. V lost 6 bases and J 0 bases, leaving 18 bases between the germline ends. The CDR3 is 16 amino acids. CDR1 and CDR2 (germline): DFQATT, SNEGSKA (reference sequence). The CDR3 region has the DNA TGCAGTGCCACGGCAGTGGCAGTAAGCTCCTACAATGAGCAGTTCTTC. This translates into CSATAVAVSSYNEQFF.

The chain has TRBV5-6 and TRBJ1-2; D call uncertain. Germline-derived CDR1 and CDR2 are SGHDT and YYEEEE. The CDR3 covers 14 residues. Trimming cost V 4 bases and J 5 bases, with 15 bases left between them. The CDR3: CASSPPGRMYGYTF. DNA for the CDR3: TGTGCCAGCAGCCCGCCGGGCAGAATGTATGGCTACACCTTC.

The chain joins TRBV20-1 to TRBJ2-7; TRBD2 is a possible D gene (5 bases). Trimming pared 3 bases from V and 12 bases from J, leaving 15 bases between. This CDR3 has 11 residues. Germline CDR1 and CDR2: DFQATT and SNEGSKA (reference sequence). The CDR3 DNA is TGCAGTGCTAGGCGACGGGGATCTCCGTACTTC. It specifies CSARRRGSPYF.

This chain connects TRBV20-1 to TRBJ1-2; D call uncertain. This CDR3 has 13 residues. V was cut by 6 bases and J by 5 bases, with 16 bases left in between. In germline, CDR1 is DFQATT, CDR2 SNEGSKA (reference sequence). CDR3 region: CSATLGLSYGYTF. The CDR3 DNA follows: TGCAGTGCAACCCTGGGTCTGTCGTATGGCTACACCTTC.

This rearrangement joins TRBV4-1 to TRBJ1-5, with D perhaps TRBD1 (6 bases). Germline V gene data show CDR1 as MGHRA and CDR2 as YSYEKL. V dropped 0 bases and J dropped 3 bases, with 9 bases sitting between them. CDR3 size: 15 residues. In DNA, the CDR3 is TGCGCCAGCAGCCAAGACCGGGACAACAATCAGCCCCAGCATTTT. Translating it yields CASSQDRDNNQPQHF.

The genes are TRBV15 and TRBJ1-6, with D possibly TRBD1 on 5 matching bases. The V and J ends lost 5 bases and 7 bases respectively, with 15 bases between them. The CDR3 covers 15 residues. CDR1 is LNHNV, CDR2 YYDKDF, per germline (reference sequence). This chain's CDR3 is CATSSRARWNSPLHF. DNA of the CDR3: TGTGCCACCAGCTCCAGGGCCCGGTGGAATTCACCCCTCCACTTT.

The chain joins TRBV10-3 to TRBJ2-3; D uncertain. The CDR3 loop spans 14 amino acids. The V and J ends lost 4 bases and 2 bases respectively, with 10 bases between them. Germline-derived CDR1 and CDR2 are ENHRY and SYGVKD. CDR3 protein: CAISVLESTDTQYF. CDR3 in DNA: TGTGCCATCAGTGTACTTGAATCCACAGATACGCAGTATTTT.

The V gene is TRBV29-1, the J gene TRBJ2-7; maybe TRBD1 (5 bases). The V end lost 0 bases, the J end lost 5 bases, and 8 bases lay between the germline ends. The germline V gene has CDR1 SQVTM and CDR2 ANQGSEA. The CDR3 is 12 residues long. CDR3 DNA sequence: TGCAGCGTTGAAGACAGGGTTGACGAGCAGTACTTC. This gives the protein CSVEDRVDEQYF.

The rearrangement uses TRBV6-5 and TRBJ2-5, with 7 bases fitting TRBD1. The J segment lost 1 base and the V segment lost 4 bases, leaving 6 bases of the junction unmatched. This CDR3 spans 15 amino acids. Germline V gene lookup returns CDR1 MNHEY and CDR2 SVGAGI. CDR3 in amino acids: CASSSLTGVQETQYF. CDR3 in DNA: TGTGCCAGCAGTTCCCTAACAGGGGTCCAAGAGACCCAGTACTTC.

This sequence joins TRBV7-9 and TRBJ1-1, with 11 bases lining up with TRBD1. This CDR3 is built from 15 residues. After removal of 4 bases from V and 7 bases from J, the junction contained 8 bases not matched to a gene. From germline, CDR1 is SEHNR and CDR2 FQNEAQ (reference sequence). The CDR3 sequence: CASSSPGTGGGEAFF. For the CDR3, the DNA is TGTGCCAGCAGCTCGCCTGGGACAGGGGGAGGTGAAGCTTTCTTT.

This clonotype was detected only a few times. The CDR3 region is CASSLTSGSRYEQYF. For the CDR3, the DNA is TGTGCCAGCAGCCTAACTAGCGGGAGTCGGTACGAGCAGTACTTC. The rearrangement joins TRBV27 to TRBJ2-5, with 11 positions matching TRBD2. The J call could be wrong; TRBJ2-7 is a better fit for the DNA end. The CDR3 consists of 15 residues. Germline lookup yields CDR1 MNHEY and CDR2 SMNVEV (reference sequence).

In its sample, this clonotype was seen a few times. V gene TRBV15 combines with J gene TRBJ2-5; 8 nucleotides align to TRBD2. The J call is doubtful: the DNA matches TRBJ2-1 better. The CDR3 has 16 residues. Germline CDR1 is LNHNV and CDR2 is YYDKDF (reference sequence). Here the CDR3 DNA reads TGTGCCACCAGCAGAGCCGAGACTAGCGTTGAACATGAGCAGTTCTTC. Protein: CATSRAETSVEHEQFF.

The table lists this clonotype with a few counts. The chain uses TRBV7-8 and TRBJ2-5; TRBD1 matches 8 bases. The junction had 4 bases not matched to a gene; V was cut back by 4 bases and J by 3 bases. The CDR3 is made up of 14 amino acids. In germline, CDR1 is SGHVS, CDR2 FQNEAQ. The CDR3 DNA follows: TGTGCCAGCAGCTCCCACAGGGGGGAAGAGACCCAGTACTTC. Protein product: CASSSHRGEETQYF.

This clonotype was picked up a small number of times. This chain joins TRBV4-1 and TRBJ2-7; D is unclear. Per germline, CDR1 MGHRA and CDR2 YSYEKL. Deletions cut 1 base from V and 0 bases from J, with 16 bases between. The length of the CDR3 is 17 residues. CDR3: CASSQGVKGGSSYEQYF. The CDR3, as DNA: TGCGCCAGCAGCCAAGGGGTAAAGGGCGGCAGCTCCTACGAGCAGTACTTC.

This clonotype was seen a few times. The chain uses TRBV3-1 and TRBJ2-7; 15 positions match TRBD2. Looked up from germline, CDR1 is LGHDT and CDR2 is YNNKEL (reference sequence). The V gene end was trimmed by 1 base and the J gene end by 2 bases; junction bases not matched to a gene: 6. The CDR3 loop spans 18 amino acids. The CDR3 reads CASSQGGTSGGLAYEQYF. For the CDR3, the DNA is TGTGCCAGCAGCCAAGGCGGGACTAGCGGGGGGCTAGCCTACGAGCAGTACTTC.

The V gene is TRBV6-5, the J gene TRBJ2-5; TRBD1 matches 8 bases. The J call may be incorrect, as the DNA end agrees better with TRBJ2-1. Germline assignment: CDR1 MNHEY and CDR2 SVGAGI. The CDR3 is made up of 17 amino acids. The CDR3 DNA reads TGTGCCAGCAGTTACTCCCCCCCACAGGGGGTCTACAATGAGCAGTTCTTC. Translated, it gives CASSYSPPQGVYNEQFF.

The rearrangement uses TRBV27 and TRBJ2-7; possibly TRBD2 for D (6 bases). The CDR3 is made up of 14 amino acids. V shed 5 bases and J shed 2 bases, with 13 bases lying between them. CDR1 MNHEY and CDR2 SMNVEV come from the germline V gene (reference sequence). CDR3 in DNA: TGTGCCAGCAGTCCCCTAGGGAGGACCTACGAGCAGTACTTC. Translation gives CASSPLGRTYEQYF.

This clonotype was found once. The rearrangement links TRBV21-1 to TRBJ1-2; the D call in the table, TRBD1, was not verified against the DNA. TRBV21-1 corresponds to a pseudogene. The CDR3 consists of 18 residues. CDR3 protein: CASSKALDRRRVNYGYTF. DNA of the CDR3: TGTGCCAGCAGCAAAGCGCTGGACAGGCGCAGGGTTAACTATGGCTACACCTTC.

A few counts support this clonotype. The CDR3 nucleotides are TGTGCCAGCAGTCGGGATTATTCTGGCTCCTACGAGCAGTACTTC. It yields the protein CASSRDYSGSYEQYF. The chain uses TRBV6-6 and TRBJ2-7; D is perhaps TRBD2 (5 bases). Trimming shortened V by 5 bases and J by 0 bases, and 14 bases separated the two germline ends. The CDR3 is 15 amino acids. Looked up from germline, CDR1 is MNHNY and CDR2 is SVGAGI (reference sequence).